Shown below are 6 T cell receptor beta chains from a single sample sequenced in a study of radiotherapy plus CTLA-4 blockade in lung cancer listed by TCRdb under 2018. Libraries were constructed by the immunoSEQ multiplex PCR assay. TCRdb holds this immuneACCESS table with in-frame rearrangements only. Some clones are missing; in checked studies, unresolved V genes explain under half, and the rest has no known cause. For this sample the table gives just under 45,000 clones, of which roughly two thirds were detected only once. Jointly, the top ten make up roughly 25% of the sample. The sequencing here drew on peripheral blood, taken from a patient treated with radiotherapy plus ipilimumab. The receptor set was obtained from a human donor with non-small cell lung cancer who had a partial response to radiotherapy plus ipilimumab.

The chain has TRBV11-3 and TRBJ2-3; 14 bases are a match to TRBD2. CDR1 is SGHNT, CDR2 YENEEA, per germline. The CDR3 is 18 amino acids. V shed 5 bases and J 3 bases; nucleotides not matched to a gene: 10. The CDR3 loop reads CASSHGRLAGGPTDTQYF. CDR3 DNA sequence: TGTGCCAGCAGCCACGGGAGACTAGCGGGGGGGCCGACAGATACGCAGTATTTT. The whole variable domain, remainder taken from reference TRBV11-3 and TRBJ2-3, is EAGVVQSPRYKIIEKKQPVAFWCNPISGHNTLYWYLQNLGQGPELLIRYENEEAVDDSQLPKDRFSAERLKGVDSTLKIQPAELGDSAVYLCASSHGRLAGGPTDTQYFGPGTRLTVL.

The J gene is TRBJ2-3, the V gene TRBV11-2; tentatively, D is TRBD1 (6 bases). CDR3 length equals 17 residues. V lost 2 bases and J lost 6, with 21 bases in between. Germline V gives CDR1 SGHAT, CDR2 FQNNGV. The CDR3 here is CASSLYQGFVERDTQYF. In nucleotides, the CDR3 is TGTGCCAGCAGCTTATACCAGGGGTTTGTTGAAAGGGATACGCAGTATTTT.

The chain uses TRBV10-1 and TRBJ2-3, with 7 bases matching TRBD2. Germline CDR1 is WNHNN and CDR2 is SYGVQD (reference sequence). The CDR3 consists of 17 residues. J gave up 4 bases and V 3 bases, and 13 bases lay outside the gene matches. The DNA of the CDR3 is TGCGCCAGCAGTGACCCTGTATCGGGAGGAGTCGCAGATACGCAGTATTTT. This gives the protein CASSDPVSGGVADTQYF.

The chain combines TRBV6-1 with TRBJ2-5, with 12 nucleotides matching TRBD2. V shed 5 bases, J shed 3 bases, and the junction held 4 bases outside the gene matches. This CDR3 has 15 amino acids. The V gene's germline CDR1 is MNHNS and CDR2 SASEGT. CDR3 sequence reads: CASSRRLAGEETQYF. As DNA, the CDR3 is TGTGCCAGCAGTCGTCGACTAGCGGGAGAAGAGACCCAGTACTTC.

The rearrangement links TRBV6-1 to TRBJ1-1, with D maybe TRBD1 (6 bases). Trimming removed 2 bases from V and 4 bases from J, with 23 bases in between. The germline gives CDR1 MNHNS, CDR2 SASEGT. This CDR3 contains 18 residues. CDR3 loop: CASSEQGLRGGGVTEAFF. The CDR3, as DNA: TGTGCCAGCAGTGAACAAGGCCTCAGAGGGGGGGGCGTCACTGAAGCTTTCTTT.

The genes are TRBV9 and TRBJ2-7, with D unclear. The CDR3 has 13 residues. Germline V gives CDR1 SGDLS, CDR2 YYNGEE. Trimming cost V 0 bases and J 5 bases, with 9 bases left between them. The CDR3 sequence: CASSVGVTHEQYF. CDR3 DNA sequence: TGTGCCAGCAGCGTAGGGGTGACTCACGAGCAGTACTTC.